A single sample is the source of the 25 T cell receptor beta chains below, sequenced in a study of T cells expressing NK-cell markers. TCRdb reprocessed the 5' RACE reads and stores each CDR3 protein as one record, lacking DNA. The sample has 450,000 to 600,000 distinct CDR3 sequences. The specimen was blood T cells: a sorted CD56 or NKG2C T cell subset, CD4+ or CD8+ T cells, or bulk PBMC T cells (not recorded which). The source is a man aged 18 to 30 in good health.

This sequence joins TRBV20-1 and TRBJ2-5; TCRdb picks TRBD2, but there is no DNA to check that call. Germline V gene data show CDR1 as DFQATT and CDR2 as SNEGSKA (reference sequence). The CDR3 loop spans 16 amino acids. This CDR3 reads CSASGGATSGGETQYF.

This rearrangement joins TRBV28 to TRBJ2-2; TCRdb gives TRBD1 as the D gene, but with no DNA this cannot be confirmed. Germline CDR1 is MDHEN and CDR2 is SYDVKM. The CDR3 length is 15 residues. This CDR3 reads CASSDRGAHTGELFF.

This sequence joins TRBV7-9 and TRBJ2-2; TCRdb selects TRBD1, and the lack of DNA leaves this call unchecked. The CDR3 covers 16 residues. Per the germline V gene, CDR1 is SEHNR and CDR2 is FQNEAQ (reference sequence). The CDR3 sequence: CASSQTTRVQTGELFF.

The J gene is TRBJ2-7, the V gene TRBV7-8. The CDR3 is 14 residues long. Germline assignment: CDR1 SGHVS and CDR2 FQNEAQ. CDR3 sequence: CASSSPNRFYEQYF.

The chain joins TRBV20-1 to TRBJ2-6; TCRdb designates TRBD1, a call that cannot be tested without DNA. Germline V gene sequence: CDR1 DFQATT, CDR2 SNEGSKA (reference sequence). The CDR3 is 14 residues long. CDR3 residues: CSAPKPGGANVLTF.

The chain recombines TRBV20-1 with TRBJ2-2; there is no DNA to check the TCRdb D call of TRBD2. Germline V gives CDR1 DFQATT, CDR2 SNEGSKA (reference sequence). This CDR3 comprises 17 residues. CDR3 residues: CSASDSSGRRYTGELFF.

The chain recombines TRBV6-2 or TRBV6-3 with TRBJ2-7; TCRdb calls TRBD1, which cannot be checked without DNA. This CDR3 spans 18 amino acids. Germline CDR1 reads MNHEY; CDR2 reads SVGEGT. The CDR3 spells CASSSRTGGPDATYEQYF.

The chain links TRBV12-3 or TRBV12-4 to TRBJ2-1; TCRdb reports TRBD2, a call that lacks DNA to check it against. The CDR3 has 14 residues. This CDR3 is CASKRLAANNEQFF.

V usage is TRBV12-3 or TRBV12-4 and J usage is TRBJ1-2; the TCRdb call, TRBD1, lacks DNA for checking. The CDR3 has 18 residues. CDR3 protein: CASSLAMYRQGANYGYTF.

The chain carries TRBV27 and TRBJ1-1; TCRdb calls TRBD1, which cannot be checked without DNA. Germline CDR1 is MNHEY and CDR2 is SMNVEV (reference sequence). This CDR3 spans 14 amino acids. CDR3 sequence reads: CASSHRGGGTEAFF.

The genes are TRBV24-1 and TRBJ2-6; with no DNA, the TCRdb D assignment of TRBD1 cannot be verified. CDR3 length equals 19 residues. Germline loops: CDR1 KGHDR, CDR2 SFDVKD. CDR3 sequence: CATASGQGSSKTGANVLTF.

This sequence joins TRBV4-3 and TRBJ2-2. This CDR3 contains 14 residues. Germline values: CDR1 LGHNA, CDR2 YSLEER. CDR3 protein: CASSQDASTGELFF.

The V gene is TRBV5-7, the J gene TRBJ2-7; TCRdb's D call of TRBD1 is untestable without DNA. TRBV5-7 is annotated as an ORF whose role is uncertain. This CDR3 is built from 15 residues. The CDR3 here is CASRQRTGDPYEQYF.

The genes are TRBV27 and TRBJ2-3. The CDR3 totals 14 residues. Germline V gene data show CDR1 as MNHEY and CDR2 as SMNVEV (reference sequence). The CDR3 protein is CASSISGIGDTQYF.

The genes are TRBV7-8 and TRBJ2-7; lacking DNA, the TRBD1 call made by TCRdb goes unchecked. The CDR3 is made up of 17 amino acids. Germline V lookup: CDR1 SGHVS, CDR2 FQNEAQ. CDR3 amino acids: CASSLTSGQGFPYEQYF.

The chain recombines TRBV27 with TRBJ2-1; the D call of TRBD2 rests on TCRdb alone, since no DNA is present to check it. Germline CDR1 is MNHEY and CDR2 is SMNVEV (reference sequence). The CDR3 covers 16 residues. The CDR3 here is CASSPRTSGRSGEQFF.

The chain joins TRBV28 to TRBJ1-3; TCRdb returns TRBD1, unconfirmable since there is no DNA. This CDR3 spans 14 amino acids. Germline-derived CDR1 and CDR2 are MDHEN and SYDVKM. The CDR3 region is CASGGELSGNTIYF.

The chain has TRBV7-2 and TRBJ2-1; TCRdb indicates TRBD1, and absent DNA this call remains unverified. Germline V gives CDR1 SGHTA, CDR2 FQGNSA. This CDR3 comprises 17 residues. This chain's CDR3 is CASSLARGFQGGGEQFF.

The chain employs TRBV7-2 and TRBJ2-5. The CDR3 runs to 15 residues. Germline CDR1 and CDR2: SGHTA and FQGNSA. CDR3 residues: CASSLGILQRETQYF.

V is TRBV7-2 and J is TRBJ2-2; TCRdb proposes TRBD2, but this gene call is untestable without DNA. Germline V gene data show CDR1 as SGHTA and CDR2 as FQGNSA. The CDR3 loop spans 15 amino acids. CDR3 amino acids: CASLGLAVSRGELFF. Supplemented by reference TRBV7-2 and TRBJ2-2, the full variable domain reads GAGVSQSPSNKVTEKGKDVELRCDPISGHTALYWYRQSLGQGLEFLIYFQGNSAPDKSGLPSDRFSAERTGGSVSTLTIQRTQQEDSAVYLCASLGLAVSRGELFFGEGSRLTVL.

V gene TRBV29-1 combines with J gene TRBJ2-2; TCRdb lists TRBD1, though no DNA is available to test this call. Germline CDR1 is SQVTM and CDR2 is ANQGSEA. This CDR3 has 16 amino acids. Here the CDR3 reads CSARKSNREVTGELFF.

V is TRBV6-2 or TRBV6-3 and J is TRBJ2-5. This CDR3 spans 12 amino acids. CDR1 and CDR2 from the germline V gene are MNHEY and SVGEGT. The chain's CDR3 is CASRELQETQYF.

The chain couples TRBV24-1 to TRBJ2-3; TCRdb selects TRBD2, and the lack of DNA leaves this call unchecked. The germline gives CDR1 KGHDR, CDR2 SFDVKD. The CDR3 runs to 14 residues. The CDR3: CATCPAGVIDTQYF.

This chain connects TRBV6-1 to TRBJ2-2; as DNA is missing, the TRBD1 call by TCRdb cannot be tested. Germline assignment: CDR1 MNHNS and CDR2 SASEGT. This CDR3 is 14 amino acids long. CDR3: CASRSLGDTGELFF.

The chain has TRBV12-3 or TRBV12-4 and TRBJ2-1. The CDR3 is 11 residues long. The CDR3 sequence: CASTLFYEQFF.